The clone carrying this TCR beta chain was counted many times. CDR1 and CDR2 from the germline V gene are GTSNPN and SVGIG (reference sequence). The V and J ends lost 5 bases and 1 base respectively, with 2 bases between them. The CDR3 is made up of 10 amino acids. These data originate in a study of T cells in Graves' hyperthyroidism and ophthalmopathy. Amplified TCR beta CDR3 regions came from RNA transcripts. HTBI primers were used for first-round RT-PCR of the TCR CDR3. One entry per CDR3 protein results from TCRdb running MiXCR on the multiplex PCR reads. The data hold about 720,000 distinct CDR3 sequences, with around 20% observed a single time. Blood from later-ophthalmopathy patients was taken at first hyperthyroidism diagnosis.

Sample: blood. The receptor was isolated from a woman in her forties or fifties with Graves' hyperthyroidism that later progressed to Graves' ophthalmopathy. The chain combines TRBV30 with TRBJ1-1; D ambiguous. DNA of the CDR3: TGTGCCTGGCAGAACACTGAAGCTTTCTTT. Its translation: CAWQNTEAFF.